The clone carrying this TCR beta chain appeared once. The antigen is undetermined. These data come from a study of T cell repertoires in cytomegalovirus infection. One entry per CDR3 protein, called by TCRdb with MiXCR from the reads. The sample lists approximately 120,000 distinct CDR3 sequences, around 31% occurring once. The V end lost 7 bases, the J end lost 6 bases, and 18 bases lay between the germline ends. The germline CDR1 and CDR2 sequences are SQVTM and ANQGSEA. The CDR3 runs 13 residues. The source was CD8+ T cells from cultured PBMCs, collected from culture after CMV antigen stimulation. The clonotype was recovered from a human donor in good health (CMV status not recorded). Some clones in this sample may be carry-over from other donors' samples. This chain links TRBV29-1 with TRBJ1-2; the D is unclear. The chain's CDR3 is CSARREGTHGYTF. DNA for the CDR3: TGCAGCGCACGAAGGGAGGGAACGCATGGCTACACCTTC.